This TCR beta chain emerged from a study of CD8 T cells in ankylosing spondylitis. Study-level results: Disease-linked clones had a CD8+ phenotype and relatively low frequency in peripheral blood. There was reportedly significant enrichment of clones that were disease-linked in matched ankylosing spondylitis synovial fluid.

In regard to this clonotype: Its antigen is as yet unknown.

The J segment lost 8 bases and the V segment lost 4 bases, leaving 6 bases of the junction unmatched. CDR3 length equals 13 residues. Germline V CDR1 and CDR2: SGHKS, YYEKEE (reference sequence). With molecular barcodes, quantitative 5'-RACE was used to make the TCR beta libraries. Each CDR3 protein gets one entry after TCRdb re-called the 5' RACE reads with MiXCR. Altogether over 200,000 distinct CDR3 sequences are present, 8% to 11% being singletons, with the ten largest covering over 20%. The rearrangement uses TRBV5-5 and TRBJ2-1, with 7 nucleotides matching TRBD2. This clonotype was sampled from a male donor with ankylosing spondylitis or in good health (not recorded which). The sequenced sample was blood, either unsorted or a sorted T cell fraction (not recorded which). The CDR3 is CASSPRGEDEQFF. The CDR3 DNA sequence: TGTGCCAGCAGCCCCCGGGGGGAAGATGAGCAGTTCTTC.